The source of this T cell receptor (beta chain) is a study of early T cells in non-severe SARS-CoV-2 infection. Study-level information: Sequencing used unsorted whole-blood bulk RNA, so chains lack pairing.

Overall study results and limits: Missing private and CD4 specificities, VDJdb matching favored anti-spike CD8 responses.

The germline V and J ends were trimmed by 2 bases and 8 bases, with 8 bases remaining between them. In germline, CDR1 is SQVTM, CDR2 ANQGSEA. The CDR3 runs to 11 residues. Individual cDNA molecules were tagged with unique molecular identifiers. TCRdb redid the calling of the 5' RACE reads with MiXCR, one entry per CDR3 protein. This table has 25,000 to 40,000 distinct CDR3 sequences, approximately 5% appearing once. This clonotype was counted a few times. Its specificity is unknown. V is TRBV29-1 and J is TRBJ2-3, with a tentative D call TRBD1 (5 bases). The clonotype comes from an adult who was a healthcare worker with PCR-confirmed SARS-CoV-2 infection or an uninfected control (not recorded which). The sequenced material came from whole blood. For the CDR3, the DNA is TGCAGCGTTGAACAGGGTCCTACGCAGTATTTT. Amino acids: CSVEQGPTQYF.